This T cell receptor beta chain was sequenced during a study of shared clonotypes between healthy human individuals. About this clone itself: Its antigen remains unknown.

Healthy and HIV-negative, the adult donors had no recent acute infections or vaccinations. Original processing methods: ImmunoSEQ supplied junction-only sequences lacking quality scores, so filtering was different. Sequencing was performed with immunoSEQ multiplex PCR; in TCRdb, only in-frame clones are kept and a portion is missing. The V and J calls and clone size were taken over from that table, and D and trimming were inferred from the DNA. The sample has some 1,100,000 clones; approximately 78% are singletons. Study results and limitations: Large sequencing depth failed to make sorted-subset sequencing complete, rarefaction showed.

The CDR3 is 13 residues long. Trimming at V came to 8 bases and at J to 3 bases, leaving 6 bases not matched to a gene. Germline loops: CDR1 MDHEN, CDR2 SYDVKM. The chain employs TRBV28 and TRBJ1-2; TRBD1 matches 7 bases. Sequenced input: memory CD4+ T cells from PBMCs. Stated subset: CD45RA-negative fraction. This clonotype was obtained from a man aged 18 to 30 in good health. Some clones in this sample may be carry-over from other donors' samples. CDR3 sequence: CASQQGPHYGYTF. The CDR3 DNA reads as TGTGCCAGCCAACAGGGGCCGCACTATGGCTACACCTTC.